The 30 T cell receptor beta chains presented below share a single source sample, sequenced in a study of Graves' ophthalmopathy and Graves' hyperthyroidism. Beta-chain TCR CDR3 regions were amplified from RNA transcripts. Second-round multiplex PCR came after first-round RT-PCR with HTBI primers. TCRdb analysed the multiplex PCR reads with MiXCR anew, one entry per CDR3 protein. The repertoire holds almost 750,000 distinct CDR3 sequences, with approximately 40% as singletons. Sequenced sample: peripheral blood. The receptors were gathered from an adult man with Graves' ophthalmopathy.

This clonotype was counted ten times or more. Just one base apart from a much larger clone, this may be a read error. This chain uses TRBV7-9 with TRBJ1-5; maybe TRBD1 (5 bases). The CDR3 contains 13 residues. With 5 bases removed from V and 2 bases from J, the gap between germline ends came to 7 bases. Germline V lookup: CDR1 SEHNR, CDR2 FQNEAQ (reference sequence). The CDR3 DNA sequence: TGTGCCAGCAGCCGGGACGGCAATCAGCCCCAGCATTTT. Protein sequence: CASSRDGNQPQHF.

This chain links TRBV6-5 with TRBJ1-2; 8 bases map to TRBD1. CDR1 MNHEY and CDR2 SVGAGI come from the germline V gene. V lost 5 bases to trimming and J lost 4 bases; unmatched junction nucleotides: 6. The CDR3 extends over 14 amino acids. The CDR3 DNA reads TGTGCCAGCAGTCTGGACAGGGAGTCCTATGGCTACACCTTC. Its translation is CASSLDRESYGYTF.

The V call is TRBV19, the J call TRBJ1-2; 9 bases are shared with TRBD1. V shed 4 bases, J shed 8 bases, and the junction held 11 bases outside the gene matches. This CDR3 is built from 15 residues. Germline V gene data show CDR1 as LNHDA and CDR2 as SQIVND (reference sequence). This chain's CDR3 is CASSKPGQGSKGYTF. The CDR3 DNA sequence: TGTGCCAGTAGTAAACCGGGACAGGGCTCCAAGGGCTACACCTTC.

Only a few counts were recorded for this clonotype. This rearrangement joins TRBV2 to TRBJ2-5; D uncertain. V lost 2 bases and J 1 base, leaving 5 bases between the germline ends. Germline-derived CDR1 and CDR2 are SNHLY and FYNNEI. CDR3 length equals 13 residues. Written as DNA, the CDR3 is TGTGCCAGCAGTGAAACAGCCCAAGAGACCCAGTACTTC. Protein product: CASSETAQETQYF.

This chain links TRBV12-3 or TRBV12-4 with TRBJ1-2; TRBD1 is a possible D gene (6 bases). The ends were cut back, 6 bases at V and 4 bases at J, with 21 bases in the middle. The CDR3 has 16 residues. The CDR3, as DNA: TGTGCCAGCAGCCCAAGGGGGATTGTAATGGGCTATGGCTACACCTTC. It specifies CASSPRGIVMGYGYTF.

This clonotype was observed a handful of times. V and J are TRBV12-3 or TRBV12-4 and TRBJ1-2; the D is unclear. V lost 5 bases to trimming and J lost 2 bases, with 12 bases between them. There are 14 residues in the CDR3. The CDR3 region is CASSPDGFNYGYTF. The DNA for the CDR3 is TGTGCCAGCAGTCCGGACGGTTTCAACTATGGCTACACCTTC.

This clonotype has more than one count but fewer than ten. The gene calls are TRBV12-3 or TRBV12-4 and TRBJ1-1; 7 bases map to TRBD1. With 5 bases clipped from V and 4 bases from J, the junction kept 4 bases outside the gene matches. This CDR3 has 13 amino acids. The CDR3, as DNA: TGTGCCAGCAGTAGGGGACAGCTCACTGAAGCTTTCTTT. Protein sequence: CASSRGQLTEAFF.

The chain employs TRBV15 and TRBJ1-2; D is undetermined. From germline, CDR1 is LNHNV and CDR2 YYDKDF (reference sequence). The length of the CDR3 is 15 residues. V was trimmed by 3 bases and J by 2 bases, leaving 13 bases between them. The CDR3, as DNA: TGTGCCACCAGCAGCCACCTGGACGGGAACTATGGCTACACCTTC. As protein: CATSSHLDGNYGYTF.

This clonotype was counted ten times or more. The rearrangement links TRBV5-1 to TRBJ1-2, with 9 nucleotides matching TRBD1. Germline V gene data show CDR1 as SGHRS and CDR2 as YFSETQ. With V trimmed by 4 bases and J by 7 bases, 8 bases remained unmatched. There are 14 residues in the CDR3. The CDR3 loop is CASSPWTGESGYTF. Written as DNA, the CDR3 is TGCGCCAGCAGCCCCTGGACAGGGGAGAGTGGCTACACCTTC.

This clonotype was counted a few times. The gene calls are TRBV5-4 and TRBJ1-2; 11 bases are shared with TRBD1. The length of the CDR3 is 17 residues. The V gene's germline CDR1 is SGHNT and CDR2 YYREEE (reference sequence). V lost 4 bases to trimming and J lost 7 bases; unmatched junction nucleotides: 15. CDR3 loop: CASSLELPGTGGFGYTF. DNA of the CDR3: TGTGCCAGCAGCCTGGAACTACCCGGGACAGGGGGATTTGGCTACACCTTC.

With regard to this clonotype: This may stem from a read error, because a much larger clone lies one nucleotide away. This chain links TRBV10-3 with TRBJ1-2, with 9 bases identical to TRBD1. The CDR3 is 12 residues long. The germline CDR1 and CDR2 sequences are ENHRY and SYGVKD. V trimming: 6 bases; J trimming: 7 bases; junction bases outside the gene matches: 3. Here the CDR3 DNA reads TGTGCCATCAGCGGGACAGGGTTTGGCTACACCTTC. Translated: CAISGTGFGYTF.

In regard to this clonotype: The CDR3 carries no conserved terminal phenylalanine or tryptophan, so it likely arises from a read error. V is TRBV7-3 and J is TRBJ1-1, with D uncertain. This CDR3 is built from 13 residues. CDR1 and CDR2 from the germline V gene are SGHTA and FQGTGA. CDR3 in DNA: TGTGCTAGCAGCTTAGAGGCGGGCGCTGAAGCTTTCCTT. Amino acids: CASSLEAGAEAFL.

This clonotype was seen a single time. The chain joins TRBV4-2 to TRBJ2-7; D perhaps matches TRBD2 (6 bases). V was trimmed by 0 bases and J by 7 bases, leaving 19 bases between them. CDR1 and CDR2 from the germline V gene are LGHNA and YNFKEQ. The CDR3 is 16 amino acids. CDR3 region: CASSQDGGGVINEQYF. CDR3 nucleotide sequence: TGTGCCAGCAGCCAAGATGGCGGCGGGGTCATCAATGAGCAGTACTTC.

This clonotype was detected a few times. The chain couples TRBV20-1 to TRBJ2-7, with D perhaps TRBD1 (5 bases). Trimming took off 6 bases at V and 2 bases at J, with 14 bases between the two ends. This CDR3 region has 13 residues. CDR1 DFQATT and CDR2 SNEGSKA come from the germline V gene (reference sequence). The CDR3 reads CSAEYRRTYEQYF. In DNA, the CDR3 is TGCAGTGCCGAATACAGGCGTACCTACGAGCAGTACTTC.

In its sample, this clonotype was seen a few times. The chain uses TRBV20-1 and TRBJ1-2; the match to TRBD1 covers 7 bases. CDR1 DFQATT and CDR2 SNEGSKA come from the germline V gene (reference sequence). V shed 1 base, J shed 1 base, and the junction held 3 bases outside the gene matches. The CDR3 is made up of 14 amino acids. DNA for the CDR3: TGCAGTGCTAGAGGGACAGGATTTAACTATGGCTACACCTTC. It encodes CSARGTGFNYGYTF.

The V and J genes are TRBV25-1 and TRBJ1-4, with a tentative D call TRBD1 (5 bases). V was shortened by 0 bases and J by 5 bases, with 10 bases between the two germline ends. Germline V gene data show CDR1 as MGHDK and CDR2 as SYGVNS. This CDR3 has 15 residues. The CDR3 region has the DNA TGTGCCAGCAGTGAATATCTGGCAGGGAATGAAAAACTGTTTTTT. It specifies CASSEYLAGNEKLFF.

In its sample, this clonotype was seen many times. The chain carries TRBV10-1 and TRBJ1-1; a possible D gene is TRBD1 (5 bases). This CDR3 comprises 13 residues. Germline values: CDR1 WNHNN, CDR2 SYGVQD (reference sequence). V was shortened by 6 bases and J by 8 bases, with 16 bases between the two germline ends. Here the CDR3 reads CASSDSGAEEAFF. The CDR3 DNA follows: TGCGCCAGCAGCGACTCTGGGGCAGAAGAAGCTTTCTTT.

This clonotype was seen a handful of times. DNA for the CDR3: TGTGCCAGTAGTATTGGGGCGGACAGCTCCTACGAGCAGTACTTC. Residues: CASSIGADSSYEQYF. The chain is built from TRBV19 and TRBJ2-7, with D maybe TRBD1 (6 bases). V lost 3 bases and J lost 0, with 12 bases in between. The germline gives CDR1 LNHDA, CDR2 SQIVND (reference sequence). The CDR3 runs to 15 residues. The full variable domain, completed using reference TRBV19 and TRBJ2-7, is DGGITQSPKYLFRKEGQNVTLSCEQNLNHDAMYWYRQDPGQGLRLIYYSQIVNDFQKGDIAEGYSVSREKKESFPLTVTSAQKNPTAFYLCASSIGADSSYEQYFGPGTRLTVT.

In its sample, this clonotype was seen many times. This rearrangement joins TRBV20-1 to TRBJ1-5; a weak D match, TRBD1 (5 bases). The CDR3 runs to 13 residues. Germline V CDR1 and CDR2: DFQATT, SNEGSKA (reference sequence). Trimming took 1 base from V and 4 from J, leaving 8 bases between them. The CDR3 spells CSARGGENQPQHF. Written as DNA, the CDR3 is TGCAGTGCTAGAGGAGGGGAAAATCAGCCCCAGCATTTT.

This clonotype was detected many times. The chain uses TRBV12-3 or TRBV12-4 and TRBJ1-1; no firm D call. Trimming cost V 6 bases and J 4 bases, with 6 bases left between them. The CDR3 extends over 11 amino acids. CDR3 in DNA: TGTGCCAGCAGCTTACGCACTGAAGCTTTCTTT. It codes for CASSLRTEAFF.

The table lists this clonotype with a few counts. The V call is TRBV20-1, the J call TRBJ1-4, with D tentatively TRBD1 (6 bases). Trimming shortened V by 0 bases and J by 5 bases, and 13 bases separated the two germline ends. Germline CDR1 and CDR2: DFQATT and SNEGSKA (reference sequence). The CDR3 covers 15 residues. The CDR3 DNA reads TGCAGTGCTAGAGATCGGCGGCAGGGGAATGAAAAACTGTTTTTT. Translated, it gives CSARDRRQGNEKLFF.

This clonotype has a handful of counts. DNA for the CDR3: TGTGCCAGTACTACTATAGCGGGGGCGAACACCGGGGAGCTGTTTTTT. Its translation is CASTTIAGANTGELFF. The rearrangement links TRBV19 to TRBJ2-2; 9 bases are a match to TRBD2. V gave up 7 bases and J gave up 0 bases; unmatched junction bases: 6. This CDR3 comprises 16 residues. The germline V gene encodes CDR1 LNHDA and CDR2 SQIVND (reference sequence).

As regards this clonotype: A junction boundary mismatches the germline segment, possibly from a read error. The chain has TRBV20-1 and TRBJ2-7, with D possibly matching TRBD2 (5 bases). Germline assignment: CDR1 DFQATT and CDR2 SNEGSKA (reference sequence). The CDR3 extends over 14 amino acids. The CDR3 here is CSATSLGVEYGQYF. The CDR3 DNA follows: TGCAGTGCTACTTCTCTCGGGGTGGAGTACGGGCAGTACTTC.

CDR3 DNA: TGTGCCAGCACACCGCATCGACCGAGCGGGGGGGCCAGGTACGAGCAGTACTTC. Protein product: CASTPHRPSGGARYEQYF. V gene TRBV10-3 combines with J gene TRBJ2-7; 10 nucleotides align to TRBD2. Germline values: CDR1 ENHRY, CDR2 SYGVKD. The junction had 22 bases not matched to a gene; V was cut back by 10 bases and J by 4 bases. This CDR3 has 18 residues.

The rearrangement joins TRBV29-1 to TRBJ1-4; D is possibly TRBD1 (6 bases). Per the germline V gene, CDR1 is SQVTM and CDR2 is ANQGSEA. V dropped 8 bases and J dropped 7 bases, with 17 bases sitting between them. The CDR3 is made up of 13 amino acids. This CDR3 reads CSSFGGRGEKLFF. The CDR3 region has the DNA TGCAGCTCGTTTGGGGGGCGAGGTGAAAAACTGTTTTTT.

This clonotype was picked up a small number of times. The rearrangement links TRBV2 to TRBJ2-5; 9 nucleotides agree with TRBD2. The junction had 9 bases not matched to a gene; V was cut back by 1 base and J by 0 bases. The germline V gene has CDR1 SNHLY and CDR2 FYNNEI. The CDR3 sequence is 18 residues long. The CDR3 loop is CASSEGVSGGTYQETQYF. In DNA form, the CDR3 reads TGTGCCAGCAGTGAAGGAGTTAGCGGGGGAACCTACCAAGAGACCCAGTACTTC.

The V call is TRBV7-9, the J call TRBJ1-2; TRBD1 agrees at 9 bases. Trimming removed 6 bases from V and 6 bases from J; junction bases left unmatched: 11. The CDR3 sequence is 15 residues long. Germline CDR1 SEHNR, CDR2 FQNEAQ (reference sequence). CDR3 coding DNA: TGTGCCAGCAGTCTGGGACAGGGCTTGGGGAATGGCTACACCTTC. Its translation: CASSLGQGLGNGYTF.

The sample holds many counts of this clonotype. This CDR3 is CASSHRDFYEQYF. CDR3 nucleotide sequence: TGTGCCAGCAGTCACAGGGATTTCTACGAGCAGTACTTC. The chain employs TRBV25-1 and TRBJ2-7, with D possibly being TRBD1 (6 bases). Germline V lookup: CDR1 MGHDK, CDR2 SYGVNS. The V end lost 5 bases, the J end lost 3 bases, and 11 bases lay between the germline ends. The CDR3 totals 13 residues.

The chain has TRBV12-5 and TRBJ2-5; D possibly matches TRBD1 or TRBD2 (6 bases each). Trimming shortened V by 1 base and J by 3 bases, and 18 bases separated the two germline ends. Germline CDR1 and CDR2: LGHNT and FRNRAP. This CDR3 has 17 residues. CDR3 coding DNA: TGTGCTAGTGGTTTGGCGAACAGGGAATCGGGAGAAGAGACCCAGTACTTC. Protein product: CASGLANRESGEETQYF. The full variable domain, rest sourced from reference TRBV12-5 and TRBJ2-5, is DARVTQTPRHKVTEMGQEVTMRCQPILGHNTVFWYRQTMMQGLELLAYFRNRAPLDDSGMPKDRFSAEMPDATLATLKIQPSEPRDSAVYFCASGLANRESGEETQYFGPGTRLLVL.

The chain joins TRBV25-1 to TRBJ1-6; D is unresolved. Trimming removed 10 bases at V and 7 bases at J, with 8 bases between. The V gene's germline CDR1 is MGHDK and CDR2 SYGVNS. The CDR3 extends over 11 amino acids. The CDR3 reads CAMQENSPLHF. The CDR3 DNA follows: TGTGCCATGCAGGAAAATTCACCCCTCCACTTT.